This note documents a single T cell receptor (beta chain) sequence. No antigen is known for it. The CDR3 consists of 12 residues. The germline V gene encodes CDR1 MDHEN and CDR2 SYDVKM. V lost 8 bases to trimming and J lost 6 bases; unmatched junction nucleotides: 2. The PCR contained 60 Vbeta and 13 Jbeta primers. TCRdb's copy holds only in-frame clones and misses some; the assay was immunoSEQ multiplex PCR. The table lists roughly 240,000 clones, approximately 78% of them singletons, with more than 0.45% in the top ten. The sample originates from a study of cytomegalovirus exposure and HLA in healthy donors. Study results and limitations: A few CMV-associated chains were confirmed in vitro to be specific for CMV antigens. The HLA-A and HLA-B alleles of most subjects were reportedly predicted accurately from TCR beta sequences. A link between a missense DCLRE1C variant and TCR beta V- and J-gene trimming emerged from a later analysis.

The sequencing sample was made of PBMCs. The receptor was isolated from a boy aged 5 to 17 in good health and CMV-seronegative. The chain joins TRBV28 to TRBJ1-1, with 11 bases matching TRBD1. This CDR3 reads CASRDRGAEAFF. CDR3 DNA: TGTGCCAGCCGGGACAGGGGGGCTGAAGCTTTCTTT.